The T cell receptor (beta chain) under discussion was sequenced for a study of T cell responses to AZD1222 COVID-19 vaccine. About the research overall: The study pooled second doses at about 4 or about 12 weeks.

In regard to this clone: Antigen specificity is unknown.

Overall study findings and caveats: Only 5 or 6 AZD1222 recipients tested seropositive at baseline. Breadth and depth of Spike-specific TCRs rose after two AZD1222 doses. Donors were chiefly white British, with a greater number of females, and clonal diversity was perhaps underestimated.

V was clipped by 5 bases and J by 6 bases, with 14 bases between them. The germline CDR1 and CDR2 sequences are SGHTA and FQGTGA. The CDR3 sequence is 14 residues long. Here immunoSEQ multiplex PCR was the method, and the copy in TCRdb shows in-frame clones only, minus some. The repertoire has some 130,000 clones, around four fifths of them found once; the top ten carry 4.1%. The receptor was derived from an adult in good health. The sample consisted of peripheral blood, taken on day 0 of AZD1222 vaccination. The chain recombines TRBV7-3 with TRBJ2-1; TRBD2 is a possible D gene (6 bases). This CDR3 reads CASSQAGTFNEQFF. The CDR3 DNA sequence: TGTGCCAGCAGCCAGGCCGGGACTTTCAATGAGCAGTTCTTC.